A selection of T cell receptor beta chains follows, all from one sample in a study of untreated major depressive disorder. Clones were sequenced by immunoSEQ multiplex PCR, and TCRdb holds only the in-frame ones, with some missing. Of about 21,000 clones in the sample, roughly 90% were seen once. Input material: CD4+ T cells from PBMCs. The source of these receptors is a woman aged 40 to 50 in good health. Each CDR3 is given with its conserved first and last residue. The D gene is left open where the match is weak. Clone size appears in some rows only: once, few, many, or a class for an expanded clone.

>TRBV18|TRBJ2-2|TRBD2|-
TGTGCCAGCTCACCAGCGGGGGCCGGGGAGCTGTTTTTT
CASSPAGAGELFF
>TRBV30|TRBJ1-2|-|few
TGTGCCTGGGGGAGACTTTTGAACTATGGCTACACCTTC
CAWGRLLNYGYTF
>TRBV7-3|TRBJ2-5|TRBD2|-
TGTGCCAGCAGCTTACTAGCGGGACAAGAGACCCAGTACTTC
CASSLLAGQETQYF
>TRBV9|TRBJ1-2|TRBD1|-
TGTGCCAGCAGCGTGGGACAGAACACTAACTATGGCTACACCTTC
CASSVGQNTNYGYTF
>TRBV27|TRBJ2-2|-|-
TGTGCCAGCAGAACTGTCAGCACCGGGGAGCTGTTTTTT
CASRTVSTGELFF
>TRBV29-1|TRBJ2-1|-|-
TGCAGCGCCACCAAGCCAGGGATTGCCAATGAGCAGTTCTTC
CSATKPGIANEQFF
>TRBV9|TRBJ2-5|-|few
TGTGCCAGCAGCCCGGGGAGGACCCAGTACTTC
CASSPGRTQYF
>TRBV7-2|TRBJ2-3|-|-
TGTGCCAGCAGCCGACTCGGGCCGGGGGATACGCAGTATTTT
CASSRLGPGDTQYF
>TRBV2|TRBJ2-3|TRBD1|-
TGTGCCAGCAGTGGACAGGGGAAAGATACGCAGTATTTT
CASSGQGKDTQYF
>TRBV7-9|TRBJ1-1|-|-
TGTGCCAGCAGCTCAGCCTTGGCGGACCGCAGGGCTTTCTTT
CASSSALADRRAFF
>TRBV27|TRBJ2-5|-|-
TGTGCCAGCAGCGTAGGGGTATACCAAGAGACCCAGTACTTC
CASSVGVYQETQYF
>TRBV6-4|TRBJ2-1|TRBD2|-
TGTGCCAGCAGTGGGGAGGGCCGCAATGAGCAGTTCTTC
CASSGEGRNEQFF
>TRBV18|TRBJ2-3|-|-
TGTGCCAGCTCACCGCACCCTAGCACAGATACGCAGTATTTT
CASSPHPSTDTQYF
>TRBV28|TRBJ2-1|TRBD1|-
TGTGCCAGCAGTTCGTTGACAGGGGGCTCCTACAATGAGCAGTTCTTC
CASSSLTGGSYNEQFF
>TRBV10-3|TRBJ2-2|-|-
TGTGCCATCAGTCTGGCTAGCGCGAACTCCGGGGAGCTGTTTTTT
CAISLASANSGELFF
>TRBV25-1|TRBJ2-1|-|-
TGTGCCAGCAGTGAATCCGGGTACAATGAGCAGTTCTTC
CASSESGYNEQFF
>TRBV10-3|TRBJ2-5|TRBD2|-
TGTGCCACCCAGGACCCTAGCGGGGGGGCGGTATCCCAAGAGACCCAGTACTTC
CATQDPSGGAVSQETQYF
>TRBV9|TRBJ2-7|TRBD1|few
TGTGCCAGCAGCGTCGGGACAGGGGGCTCCTACGAGCAGTACTTC
CASSVGTGGSYEQYF
>TRBV5-6|TRBJ2-6|-|-
TGTGCCAGCAGCTTTATGGGGTTTGGGGTCAACGTCCTGACTTTC
CASSFMGFGVNVLTF
>TRBV30|TRBJ1-3|TRBD1|-
TGTGCCTGGAGTGCAAGGGACAGGGGGAACACCATATATTTT
CAWSARDRGNTIYF
>TRBV4-1|TRBJ2-5|-|-
TGCGCCAGCAGCCGGGGGGGCAGGGGGGATGAGACCCAGTACTTC
CASSRGGRGDETQYF
>TRBV7-2|TRBJ1-5|-|once
TGTGCCAGCAGCTTATACCACCATAGCAATCAGCCCCAGCATTTT
CASSLYHHSNQPQHF
>TRBV5-1|TRBJ2-1|-|-
TGCGCCAGCAGCTCGTCCGGGTCCTCCCTCGATGAGCAGTTCTTC
CASSSSGSSLDEQFF
>TRBV10-3|TRBJ1-2|TRBD1|-
TGTGCCACGAGACAGGGGGTGAGGAATGGCTACACCTTC
CATRQGVRNGYTF
>TRBV2|TRBJ2-2|-|once
TGTGCCAGCAGTGAAGTCGGAACTACCGGGGAGCTGTTTTTT
CASSEVGTTGELFF
>TRBV5-1|TRBJ2-7|TRBD1|-
TGCGCCAGCAGCTTCGACAGGGCCTACGAGCAGTACTTC
CASSFDRAYEQYF
>TRBV6-1|TRBJ2-2|-|-
TGTGCCAGCAGTGGAAGGCTGAACACCGGGGAGCTGTTTTTT
CASSGRLNTGELFF
>TRBV6-6|TRBJ1-4|-|-
TGTGCCAGCAACAGAGGGGAGGATAGTGAAAAACTGTTTTTT
CASNRGEDSEKLFF
>TRBV28|TRBJ1-5|TRBD1|-
TGTGCCAGCAGTTCATACACGAAACCTGACAGGGCGCCCCAGCATTTT
CASSSYTKPDRAPQHF
>TRBV2|TRBJ2-7|-|once
TGTGCCAGCGGATCGGGGCAGGGGAGGTACGAGCAGTACTTC
CASGSGQGRYEQYF
>TRBV4-2|TRBJ1-2|TRBD1|-
TGTGCCAGCAGCCAACCGGGACAGGGCTTCTATGGCTACACCTTC
CASSQPGQGFYGYTF
>TRBV5-6|TRBJ2-7|-|-
TGTGCCAGCAGCTTCCGTGGGGCCTACGAGCAGTACTTC
CASSFRGAYEQYF
>TRBV11-2|TRBJ2-7|TRBD1|-
TGTGCCAGCAGCCCCCGGGACAGCGAGCAGTACTTC
CASSPRDSEQYF
>TRBV10-3|TRBJ2-1|-|-
TGTGCCATCGGGCAGGGAGGAGGGAAATCCTACAATGAGCAGTTCTTC
CAIGQGGGKSYNEQFF
>TRBV9|TRBJ2-5|-|-
TGTGCCAGCAGCATAGGACACCCGGGCGGAGAGACCCAGTACTTC
CASSIGHPGGETQYF
>TRBV7-9|TRBJ2-2|-|-
TGTGCCAGCAGCTCGACCCGGGCGGGGAACACCGGGGAGCTGTTTTTT
CASSSTRAGNTGELFF
>TRBV6-7|TRBJ2-1|-|-
TGTGCCAGCAGAACGGGGCGGGGGCTTAACCACAATGAGCAGTTCTTC
CASRTGRGLNHNEQFF
>TRBV30|TRBJ1-5|-|-
TGTGCCTGGAACAGGGTGAATCAGCCCCAGCATTTT
CAWNRVNQPQHF
>TRBV7-6|TRBJ2-3|-|-
TGTGCCAGCAGTAACCCGTACCCCGATACGCAGTATTTT
CASSNPYPDTQYF
>TRBV4-1|TRBJ1-3|-|-
TGCGCCAGCAGCCAAGGAGTCCGCAACTCTGGAAACACCATATATTTT
CASSQGVRNSGNTIYF
>TRBV6-6|TRBJ2-2|TRBD2|few
TGTGCCAGCAGTTACGGCGGGGGTCGAGGCTCCGGGGAGCTGTTTTTT
CASSYGGGRGSGELFF
>TRBV9|TRBJ1-3|-|-
TGTGCCAGCAGCCCAAGTCACACAGAGAGATCCATATATTTT
CASSPSHTERSIYF
>TRBV18|TRBJ1-5|TRBD1|-
TGTGCCAGCTCACCTACAGGGGGTGGACAGCCCCAGCATTTT
CASSPTGGGQPQHF
>TRBV2|TRBJ2-1|-|-
TGTGCCAGCATCGACTCCAGGGGGGCGATTAACAATGAGCAGTTCTTC
CASIDSRGAINNEQFF
>TRBV11-2|TRBJ2-5|-|-
TGTGCCAGCAGCTTATCACTTGCCCAAGAGACCCAGTACTTC
CASSLSLAQETQYF
>TRBV13|TRBJ2-7|-|-
TGTGCCAGCAGCCGCCACGGGGAGCAGTACTTC
CASSRHGEQYF
>TRBV28|TRBJ2-7|TRBD2|-
TGTGCCTCCGCCGGGGGGGCCCCCTCCTACGAGCAGTACTTC
CASAGGAPSYEQYF
>TRBV10-1|TRBJ1-5|TRBD1|-
TGCGCCAGCAGGGGACAGTACAATCAGCCCCAGCATTTT
CASRGQYNQPQHF
>TRBV5-1|TRBJ2-3|TRBD2|once
TGCGCCAGCAGCTCTCGGACTAGGAAGGATTTAGATACGCAGTATTTT
CASSSRTRKDLDTQYF
>TRBV6-6|TRBJ2-3|-|-
TGTGCCAGCACCACCGGGGGCCCCTACACAGATACGCAGTATTTT
CASTTGGPYTDTQYF
>TRBV11-2|TRBJ2-1|-|-
TGTGCCAGCAGCTTCGGACTTTACAATGAGCAGTTCTTC
CASSFGLYNEQFF
>TRBV6-5|TRBJ1-1|-|-
TGTGCCAGCAGTTGGGACACCGTGAACACTGAAGCTTTCTTT
CASSWDTVNTEAFF
>TRBV5-1|TRBJ2-2|TRBD1|once
TGCGCCAGCGTCTTGGACAGGGTTGAGAACACCGGGGAGCTGTTTTTT
CASVLDRVENTGELFF